Listed below are T cell receptor beta chains from one sample, sequenced in a study of radiotherapy plus CTLA-4 blockade in lung cancer. TCRdb keeps only in-frame clones here, not all; method: immunoSEQ multiplex PCR. The table has around 59,000 clones, over 70% seen once. The sample was peripheral blood, taken from a patient treated with radiotherapy plus ipilimumab. Source of these receptors: a human donor with non-small cell lung cancer who had a partial response to radiotherapy plus ipilimumab. Each CDR3 is given with its conserved first and last residue. Fields, in order: V gene, clone size, D gene, J gene, CDR3 protein, CDR3 DNA. The D gene is left open where the match is weak. Part of the rows lack a size; the others show once, few, many or a class for expanded clones.

TRBV9	NA	NA	TRBJ2-3	CASSVNPSPDTQYF	TGTGCCAGCAGCGTAAATCCTAGCCCAGATACGCAGTATTTT
TRBV10-3	NA	NA	TRBJ2-3	CAIKGLGGTDTQYF	TGTGCCATCAAGGGACTCGGAGGCACAGATACGCAGTATTTT
TRBV7-9	NA	NA	TRBJ1-3	CASSLAGGNTIYF	TGTGCCAGCAGCTTAGCCGGGGGAAACACCATATATTTT
TRBV11-2	NA	NA	TRBJ1-1	CASSNMNTEAFF	TGTGCCAGCAGCAATATGAACACTGAAGCTTTCTTT
TRBV7-3	medium-sized	TRBD2	TRBJ2-3	CASSLSTGGLAGVTDTQYF	TGTGCCAGCAGTCTCTCCACCGGGGGACTAGCGGGGGTAACAGATACGCAGTATTTT
TRBV7-9	NA	NA	TRBJ2-3	CASSPVRASTDTQYF	TGTGCCAGCAGCCCTGTCAGGGCGAGCACAGATACGCAGTATTTT
TRBV30	few	NA	TRBJ2-2	CAWSRGNTGELFF	TGTGCCTGGAGTCGGGGGAACACCGGGGAGCTGTTTTTT
TRBV7-9	NA	TRBD1	TRBJ2-7	CASSPTGGSGEQYF	TGTGCCAGCAGCCCGACAGGGGGCTCCGGCGAGCAGTACTTC
TRBV21-1	few	NA	TRBJ1-5	CASSKVDRADNQPQHF	TGTGCCAGCAGCAAAGTTGACAGGGCGGACAATCAGCCCCAGCATTTT
TRBV9	NA	NA	TRBJ2-7	CASSPLGLASYEQYF	TGTGCCAGCAGCCCCCTGGGTCTAGCCTCCTACGAGCAGTACTTC
TRBV28	NA	NA	TRBJ1-5	CASSLAGAGNQPQHF	TGTGCCAGCAGTTTAGCGGGCGCAGGCAATCAGCCCCAGCATTTT
TRBV5-1	few	TRBD2	TRBJ2-1	CASSPGGAGLNEQFF	TGCGCCAGCAGCCCCGGGGGGGCCGGATTAAATGAGCAGTTCTTC
TRBV5-1	NA	NA	TRBJ1-1	CASSPQISTEAFF	TGCGCCAGCAGCCCACAGATTTCCACTGAAGCTTTCTTT
TRBV28	once	TRBD2	TRBJ2-3	CASSLRLAGSTDTQYF	TGTGCCAGCAGCCTACGACTAGCGGGCAGCACAGATACGCAGTATTTT
TRBV5-1	NA	NA	TRBJ2-1	CASSLVVSNEQFF	TGCGCCAGCAGCTTGGTTGTGAGCAATGAGCAGTTCTTC
TRBV6-5	NA	TRBD1	TRBJ2-7	CASSGTGMHEQYF	TGTGCCAGCAGCGGGACAGGGATGCACGAGCAGTACTTC
TRBV5-1	NA	TRBD1	TRBJ2-2	CASSLRGPNTGELFF	TGCGCCAGCAGCTTAAGGGGGCCGAACACCGGGGAGCTGTTTTTT
TRBV6-5	NA	NA	TRBJ1-5	CASTAAGGNQPQHF	TGTGCCAGCACCGCGGCGGGGGGCAATCAGCCCCAGCATTTT
TRBV28	once	NA	TRBJ1-5	CASSLLDFSNQPQHF	TGTGCCAGCAGTTTATTGGACTTTAGCAATCAGCCCCAGCATTTT
TRBV2	NA	NA	TRBJ2-3	CASVWGVDTQYF	TGTGCCAGCGTTTGGGGGGTAGATACGCAGTATTTT
TRBV28	NA	TRBD2	TRBJ2-3	CASVPDLPLAGGTDTQYF	TGTGCCAGCGTTCCCGATCTCCCACTAGCGGGGGGGACAGATACGCAGTATTTT
TRBV7-9	NA	NA	TRBJ1-1	CASSLDSAGRTEAFF	TGTGCCAGCAGCTTAGATTCGGCGGGGAGGACTGAAGCTTTCTTT
TRBV2	NA	TRBD1	TRBJ1-4	CASRNRGNEKLFF	TGTGCCAGCAGGAACAGGGGAAATGAAAAACTGTTTTTT
TRBV29-1	few	TRBD1	TRBJ1-1	CSQDRAGTEAFF	TGCAGCCAAGACAGGGCGGGCACTGAAGCTTTCTTT
TRBV5-6	NA	TRBD2	TRBJ2-5	CASSSWGLARLQETQYF	TGTGCCAGCAGCTCATGGGGACTAGCGCGTTTACAAGAGACCCAGTACTTC
TRBV6-6	NA	NA	TRBJ1-3	CASSPGISGNTIYF	TGTGCCAGCAGTCCCGGGATCTCTGGAAACACCATATATTTT
TRBV6-5	NA	NA	TRBJ1-3	CASSARGGNTIYF	TGTGCCAGCAGTGCCAGGGGCGGAAACACCATATATTTT
TRBV15	NA	TRBD1	TRBJ2-3	CATSRWQGASTDTQYF	TGTGCCACCAGCAGATGGCAGGGGGCGAGCACAGATACGCAGTATTTT
TRBV6-5	NA	NA	TRBJ2-7	CASRFAGAAYEQYF	TGTGCCAGTCGATTTGCGGGGGCAGCCTACGAGCAGTACTTC
TRBV19	NA	TRBD2	TRBJ2-3	CASRVAGGSSATDTQYF	TGTGCCAGTAGGGTAGCGGGGGGGTCAAGCGCCACAGATACGCAGTATTTT
TRBV10-3	NA	TRBD1	TRBJ1-1	CAISESLDRDAFF	TGTGCCATCAGTGAGTCTTTGGACAGGGACGCTTTCTTT
TRBV28	NA	NA	TRBJ2-7	CASSSTSLGGYEQYF	TGTGCCAGCAGTTCGACTAGCCTAGGGGGTTACGAGCAGTACTTC
TRBV27	NA	NA	TRBJ2-1	CASSPTGITWSSEQFF	TGTGCCAGCAGTCCAACAGGGATAACGTGGAGTAGTGAGCAGTTCTTC
TRBV7-9	NA	NA	TRBJ1-1	CASSYGHMNTEAFF	TGTGCCAGCAGCTACGGACATATGAACACTGAAGCTTTCTTT
TRBV28	once	TRBD1	TRBJ2-7	CAITRQGHEQYF	TGTGCCATAACTCGACAGGGCCACGAGCAGTACTTC
TRBV5-1	once	NA	TRBJ2-2	CASSSDSHPTGELFF	TGCGCCAGCAGCTCGGACAGCCACCCCACCGGGGAGCTGTTTTTT
TRBV19	NA	TRBD1	TRBJ1-2	CASSSWDRTNYGYTF	TGTGCCAGTAGCTCCTGGGACAGAACTAACTATGGCTACACCTTC
TRBV5-1	few	TRBD1	TRBJ1-2	CASSQGGGYGYTF	TGCGCCAGCAGCCAGGGGGGAGGCTATGGCTACACCTTC
TRBV5-4	NA	TRBD2	TRBJ2-3	CASTYGGGADTQYF	TGTGCCAGCACCTACGGGGGGGGAGCAGATACGCAGTATTTT
TRBV4-1	NA	NA	TRBJ1-2	CASSQVTGNYGYTF	TGCGCCAGCAGCCAAGTGACGGGGAACTATGGCTACACCTTC
TRBV5-1	NA	TRBD1	TRBJ1-1	CASSHGTGVLNTEAFF	TGCGCCAGCAGCCACGGGACAGGGGTCCTGAACACTGAAGCTTTCTTT
TRBV9	NA	TRBD1	TRBJ1-1	CASSVGQGTEAFF	TGTGCCAGCAGCGTGGGACAGGGAACTGAAGCTTTCTTT
TRBV5-4	NA	NA	TRBJ1-1	CATTTGLNTEAFF	TGTGCCACCACCACAGGCCTCAACACTGAAGCTTTCTTT